These 8 T cell receptor beta chains originate from one sample sequenced in a study of T cell repertoires in cytomegalovirus infection. TCRdb reanalysed the reads using MiXCR and keeps one entry per CDR3 protein. In the table there are 570,000 or so distinct CDR3 sequences, 40% of which are singletons. These TCRs' antigens remain unknown. The specimen was cultured PBMCs, collected from culture after CMV antigen stimulation. These receptors came from a human donor in good health (CMV status not recorded). Some clones in this sample may be carry-over from other donors' samples.

This clonotype was picked up a small number of times. This chain joins TRBV7-2 and TRBJ2-1, with 8 bases identical to TRBD2. CDR1 and CDR2 (germline): SGHTA, FQGNSA. Trimming cost V 2 bases and J 2 bases; bases outside gene matches: 2. This CDR3 has 15 residues. This chain's CDR3 is CASSLSLAAYNEQFF. The CDR3 DNA reads as TGTGCCAGCAGCTTATCACTAGCGGCCTACAATGAGCAGTTCTTC.

In its sample, this clonotype was seen a few times. V and J are TRBV7-2 and TRBJ1-2; D call uncertain. V lost 8 bases and J 3 bases, leaving 22 bases between the germline ends. CDR1 is SGHTA, CDR2 FQGNSA, per germline. The CDR3 covers 16 residues. CDR3 DNA: TGTGCCAGCGCCCGCAAGGCGGAGATCTCATACTATGGCTACACCTTC. The encoded protein is CASARKAEISYYGYTF. Variable domain in full (rest from reference TRBV7-2 and TRBJ1-2): GAGVSQSPSNKVTEKGKDVELRCDPISGHTALYWYRQSLGQGLEFLIYFQGNSAPDKSGLPSDRFSAERTGGSVSTLTIQRTQQEDSAVYLCASARKAEISYYGYTFGSGTRLTVV.

The J gene is TRBJ2-7, the V gene TRBV6-1; the match to TRBD1 covers 7 bases. This CDR3 has 15 amino acids. Germline V gene sequence: CDR1 MNHNS, CDR2 SASEGT. V gave up 0 bases and J gave up 3 bases; unmatched junction bases: 5. The CDR3 DNA reads as TGTGCCAGCAGTGAAGCGACGGGACAGAACTACGAGCAGTACTTC. It yields the protein CASSEATGQNYEQYF.

The V call is TRBV12-5, the J call TRBJ1-4; TRBD1 might be the D (5 bases). CDR1 and CDR2 (germline): LGHNT, FRNRAP. This CDR3 is built from 17 residues. Trimming removed 6 bases at V and 5 bases at J, with 22 bases between. CDR3 sequence (DNA): TGTGCTAGTGGCCGCCGGGCCCCAAGGGGTTTAAATGAAAAACTGTTTTTT. This sequence encodes CASGRRAPRGLNEKLFF.

The chain couples TRBV27 to TRBJ2-5; D remains ambiguous. Germline assignment: CDR1 MNHEY and CDR2 SMNVEV (reference sequence). V was cut by 4 bases and J by 1 base, with 13 bases left in between. The CDR3 has 15 residues. The CDR3 loop is CASSSTRPSQETQYF. Here the CDR3 DNA reads TGTGCCAGCAGTTCCACCCGACCCAGCCAAGAGACCCAGTACTTC.

The chain links TRBV24-1 to TRBJ2-1; 11 bases fit TRBD2. Germline CDR1 KGHDR, CDR2 SFDVKD. This CDR3 region has 17 residues. V lost 4 bases and J lost 9; bases outside the gene matches: 13. In DNA, the CDR3 is TGTGCCACCAGTGACCAAGGGGGGGGACTAGCGGTTTGTGAGCAGTTCTTC. Translating it yields CATSDQGGGLAVCEQFF.

The chain is built from TRBV12-5 and TRBJ2-3; D is perhaps TRBD2 (6 bases). CDR3 length: 14 amino acids. The germline CDR1 and CDR2 sequences are LGHNT and FRNRAP. V lost 4 bases, J lost 11 bases, and 19 bases lay in between. CDR3 protein: CASGSSGGAGKQYF. As DNA, the CDR3 is TGTGCTAGTGGTTCCAGTGGAGGGGCGGGGAAGCAGTATTTT.

The J gene is TRBJ2-3, the V gene TRBV6-2 or TRBV6-3; 9 nucleotides line up with TRBD2. V trimming: 4 bases; J trimming: 5 bases; junction bases outside the gene matches: 13. The germline CDR1 and CDR2 sequences are MNHEY and SVGEGT. CDR3 size: 17 residues. The CDR3: CASSFYRSGRSGDTQYF. The CDR3 DNA reads as TGTGCCAGCAGTTTCTATCGCAGCGGGAGGAGTGGAGATACGCAGTATTTT.